In this sample, the clone carrying this T cell receptor (beta chain) turned up a few times. The antigen is undetermined. Clones were sequenced by immunoSEQ multiplex PCR, and TCRdb holds only the in-frame ones, with some missing. This sample yields under 300,000 clones, of which 70% are seen a single time; 15% belongs to the top ten. This sample was taken from a study of cytotoxic CD8 clonotypes in ibrutinib-treated CLL. Study summary: Patients attained some 24 partial and 2 complete responses; at median 68 months, about 14 remained remitted while some 12 progressed. Findings and caveats of the study: The study found baseline clonality above age-matched healthy donors, tracking circulating CD8+ T-cell counts. Under treatment, the uncommon public clonotypes either contracted or remained stable.

Trimming pared 0 bases from V and 8 bases from J, leaving 10 bases between. Germline lookup yields CDR1 MNHNS and CDR2 SASEGT. CDR3 length: 14 amino acids. This clonotype originated in a human donor with chronic lymphocytic leukemia. The chain recombines TRBV6-1 with TRBJ1-4; D gene uncertain. The sample was PBMCs, taken after 24 months of ibrutinib treatment. Here the CDR3 DNA reads TGTGCCAGCAGTGAAGCGGCAGATACGGAAAAACTGTTTTTT. It specifies CASSEAADTEKLFF.